The next 26 T cell receptor beta chains were all read from a single sample in a study of identifying expanded T cells in peripheral blood. Produced via immunoSEQ multiplex PCR; TCRdb's table is partial and in-frame only. The sample lists about 76,000 clones; roughly 86% were seen once. Source material: blood. Receptors originate from a person aged 18-70 years in good health.

The chain is built from TRBV28 and TRBJ1-4; TRBD1 matches at 12 bases. Per germline, CDR1 MDHEN and CDR2 SYDVKM. V lost 7 bases and J lost 8; bases outside the gene matches: 5. This CDR3 has 14 amino acids. In DNA, the CDR3 is TGTGCCAGCACCCTGGGACAGGGGGCCGAAAAACTGTTTTTT. Amino acids: CASTLGQGAEKLFF.

This clone was observed once. The V gene is TRBV7-3, the J gene TRBJ2-1; 10 bases match TRBD1. The CDR3 spans 15 residues. V shed 5 bases, J shed 2 bases, and the junction held 3 bases outside the gene matches. CDR1 and CDR2 (germline): SGHTA, FQGTGA. CDR3 residues: CASSLDRGPYNEQFF. The CDR3 nucleotides read TGTGCCAGCAGCCTTGACAGGGGGCCCTACAATGAGCAGTTCTTC.

This chain links TRBV7-9 with TRBJ2-7; D is uncertain. This CDR3 comprises 13 residues. The germline CDR1 and CDR2 sequences are SEHNR and FQNEAQ (reference sequence). The V end lost 3 bases, the J end lost 4 bases, and 10 bases lay between the germline ends. The DNA for the CDR3 is TGTGCCAGCAGCTTCCAACCTCCTTACGAGCAGTACTTC. It translates to CASSFQPPYEQYF.

The CDR3, as DNA: TGTGCCAGCAGTTTGGGCGGGGGCACCTACGAGCAGTACTTC. Translating gives CASSLGGGTYEQYF. V gene TRBV27 combines with J gene TRBJ2-7; D is possibly TRBD2 (7 bases). Germline V CDR1 and CDR2: MNHEY, SMNVEV (reference sequence). V was shortened by 3 bases and J by 2 bases, with 11 bases between the two germline ends. CDR3 size: 14 residues.

This clone has a single count. V and J are TRBV7-2 and TRBJ2-2; possible D gene TRBD1, 6 bases. Germline CDR1 and CDR2: SGHTA and FQGNSA. Trimming left V 1 base short and J 8 bases short, with 14 bases between. The CDR3 extends over 15 amino acids. The CDR3 coding sequence is TGTGCCAGCAGCTTAGATATGGCAGGGGCTGGGGAGCTGTTTTTT. It translates to CASSLDMAGAGELFF.

The V call is TRBV10-3, the J call TRBJ1-5; 12 bases line up with TRBD1. Germline lookup yields CDR1 ENHRY and CDR2 SYGVKD. The CDR3 sequence is 13 residues long. V gave up 6 bases and J gave up 6 bases; unmatched junction bases: 0. Written as DNA, the CDR3 is TGTGCCATCAGGGGACAGGGGGCTCAGCCCCAGCATTTT. It encodes CAIRGQGAQPQHF.

The chain combines TRBV29-1 with TRBJ2-1; 8 nucleotides match TRBD2. V was pared by 6 bases and J by 8 bases, with 12 bases of the junction left unmatched. CDR3 length: 14 amino acids. CDR1 and CDR2 from the germline V gene are SQVTM and ANQGSEA. The CDR3 nucleotides are TGCAGCGTCAATAGGGCGGGAGGTTCGTATGAGCAGTTCTTC. Protein: CSVNRAGGSYEQFF.

V is TRBV2 and J is TRBJ2-5; perhaps D is TRBD1 or TRBD2 (5 bases each). Germline-derived CDR1 and CDR2 are SNHLY and FYNNEI. Trimming cost V 6 bases and J 5 bases, with 16 bases left between them. This CDR3 spans 14 amino acids. The CDR3 here is CASRVDGTGETQYF. The CDR3 nucleotides read TGTGCCAGCAGGGTCGACGGGACGGGGGAGACCCAGTACTTC.

This chain links TRBV27 with TRBJ2-3; D tentatively fits TRBD1 or TRBD2 (5 bases each). The V end was cut by 2 bases, the J end by 5 bases, with 20 bases between. Germline V gene lookup returns CDR1 MNHEY and CDR2 SMNVEV (reference sequence). This CDR3 contains 17 residues. CDR3 region: CASSLRGQGSLLDTQYF. The CDR3 nucleotides are TGTGCCAGCAGTTTAAGAGGGCAGGGAAGCTTATTAGATACGCAGTATTTT.

The V call is TRBV4-2, the J call TRBJ2-5, with 7 bases matching TRBD2. The CDR3 contains 14 residues. Germline V gives CDR1 LGHNA, CDR2 YNFKEQ. V lost 4 bases to trimming and J lost 7 bases; unmatched junction nucleotides: 9. In DNA form, the CDR3 reads TGTGCCAGCAGCCTCCGACTAGCTCTGGGGACCCAGTACTTC. Residues: CASSLRLALGTQYF.

This chain connects TRBV19 to TRBJ1-4; TRBD1 is a possible D gene (5 bases). The CDR3 runs 13 residues. CDR1 and CDR2 from the germline V gene are LNHDA and SQIVND (reference sequence). The V end was cut by 9 bases, the J end by 6 bases, with 14 bases between. The CDR3, as DNA: TGTGCCAGCGGGACCGCGCTTTATGAAAAACTGTTTTTT. Translation: CASGTALYEKLFF.

This clone is a singleton in its sample. The rearrangement uses TRBV6-4 and TRBJ2-3, with D perhaps matching TRBD2 (5 bases). CDR3 length: 14 amino acids. The germline V gene encodes CDR1 MRHNA and CDR2 SNTAGT. Trimming took off 3 bases at V and 2 bases at J, with 9 bases between the two ends. This CDR3 is CASSEGSATDTQYF. The DNA for the CDR3 is TGTGCCAGCAGTGAAGGTAGCGCCACAGATACGCAGTATTTT.

V is TRBV14 and J is TRBJ1-2; the D is unclear. The germline CDR1 and CDR2 sequences are SGHDN and FVKESK. The CDR3 totals 15 residues. V gave up 6 bases and J gave up 6 bases, with 20 bases separating them. This CDR3 is CASRRSMARRHGYTF. The CDR3, as DNA: TGTGCCAGCAGACGGTCAATGGCCCGCCGGCATGGCTACACCTTC.

The chain recombines TRBV4-2 with TRBJ2-3, with no clear D. The germline V and J ends were trimmed by 1 base and 8 bases, with 10 bases remaining between them. The CDR3 runs 13 residues. Germline V lookup: CDR1 LGHNA, CDR2 YNFKEQ. CDR3 residues: CASSQVDEGTQYF. CDR3 sequence (DNA): TGTGCCAGCAGCCAAGTAGATGAAGGTACGCAGTATTTT.

The chain is built from TRBV13 and TRBJ2-7, with 7 positions matching TRBD1. The CDR3 is made up of 15 amino acids. The V segment lost 3 bases and the J segment 4 bases; nucleotides outside the gene matches: 9. CDR1 is PRHDT and CDR2 is FYEKMQ in the germline V gene (reference sequence). In DNA, the CDR3 is TGTGCCAGCAGCTTGGCCGGGACAGACTATTACGAGCAGTACTTC. Its translation is CASSLAGTDYYEQYF.

In regard to this clone: The sample holds other DNA sequences that translate to the same CDR3. This chain joins TRBV7-2 and TRBJ1-3; D unclear. Trimming pared 1 base from V and 0 bases from J, leaving 4 bases between. CDR3 length: 14 residues. Germline V gene data show CDR1 as SGHTA and CDR2 as FQGNSA. The DNA of the CDR3 is TGTGCCAGCAGCTTAGGGGTCTCTGGAAACACCATATATTTT. This translates into CASSLGVSGNTIYF.

The J gene is TRBJ2-3, the V gene TRBV7-2; 13 positions match TRBD2. Germline V gene lookup returns CDR1 SGHTA and CDR2 FQGNSA. The CDR3 contains 17 residues. J was trimmed by 0 bases and V by 5 bases; bases with no gene match: 5. The CDR3 nucleotides read TGTGCCAGCAGCATCGGACTAGCGGGAGTCAGCACAGATACGCAGTATTTT. It is translated as CASSIGLAGVSTDTQYF.

The chain is built from TRBV6-5 and TRBJ2-7; no firm D call. The germline gives CDR1 MNHEY, CDR2 SVGAGI. V was pared by 0 bases and J by 2 bases, with 11 bases between. The CDR3 is 15 residues long. CDR3: CASSYSAGPPYEQYF. In nucleotides, the CDR3 is TGTGCCAGCAGTTACTCAGCCGGGCCACCCTACGAGCAGTACTTC.

The CDR3 coding sequence is TGCGCCAGCAGCTTGGTTGTAGCGGGGGGCCCGGACACCGGGGAGCTGTTTTTT. Residues: CASSLVVAGGPDTGELFF. The chain is built from TRBV5-1 and TRBJ2-2; 10 bases are shared with TRBD2. Per the germline V gene, CDR1 is SGHRS and CDR2 is YFSETQ. There are 18 residues in the CDR3. Losses at the gene ends were 0 bases for V and 3 bases for J; bases not matched to a gene: 8.

This clone was detected only a few times. The V call is TRBV15, the J call TRBJ1-2, with D hard to call. Germline values: CDR1 LNHNV, CDR2 YYDKDF (reference sequence). V lost 5 bases and J 8 bases, leaving 12 bases between the germline ends. The CDR3 spans 12 residues. For the CDR3, the DNA is TGTGCCACCAGCGAGGGAATTTGGGGCTACACCTTC. Protein product: CATSEGIWGYTF.

The rearrangement uses TRBV27 and TRBJ1-5; tentative D call: TRBD1 (5 bases). Trimming took 8 bases from V and 7 from J, leaving 12 bases between them. CDR1 is MNHEY, CDR2 SMNVEV, per germline (reference sequence). CDR3 length: 12 residues. The CDR3 nucleotides read TGTGCCAGCGGGAGGGGCGGACAGCCCCAGCATTTT. Translated: CASGRGGQPQHF.

The chain couples TRBV6-5 to TRBJ1-3, with 9 bases matching TRBD1. CDR1 is MNHEY and CDR2 is SVGAGI in the germline V gene. CDR3 size: 15 residues. Unmatched junction bases numbered 4, after V lost 0 bases and J lost 7 bases. Here the CDR3 DNA reads TGTGCCAGCAGTTACTCGAGGGACAGGGTGAACACCATATATTTT. Amino acid sequence: CASSYSRDRVNTIYF.

The genes are TRBV19 and TRBJ2-7, with TRBD1 as a possible D gene (5 bases). Germline-derived CDR1 and CDR2 are LNHDA and SQIVND (reference sequence). Trimming cost V 5 bases and J 3 bases, with 17 bases left between them. CDR3 length: 15 residues. The CDR3 loop is CASSSSDRPIYEQYF. CDR3 in DNA: TGTGCCAGTAGTTCCTCCGACAGACCTATCTACGAGCAGTACTTC.

The chain joins TRBV7-9 to TRBJ2-3; D unclear. CDR3 size: 19 residues. Germline values: CDR1 SEHNR, CDR2 FQNEAQ (reference sequence). V shed 4 bases and J shed 1 base, with 24 bases lying between them. For the CDR3, the DNA is TGTGCCAGCAGCTCCATTTTTGGGTCAATCAGATCTCGCACAGATACGCAGTATTTT. Translated: CASSSIFGSIRSRTDTQYF.

The V call is TRBV28, the J call TRBJ1-6, with D possibly matching TRBD1 (5 bases). The V end lost 2 bases, the J end lost 14 bases, and 13 bases lay between the germline ends. The CDR3 spans 13 residues. The germline CDR1 and CDR2 sequences are MDHEN and SYDVKM. The CDR3 DNA reads as TGTGCCAGCAGTTTAACGGGACCTGGGGCCCTCCACTTT. Its protein is CASSLTGPGALHF.

This chain links TRBV6-1 with TRBJ2-7, with D perhaps TRBD1 (5 bases). CDR3 size: 14 residues. Per germline, CDR1 MNHNS and CDR2 SASEGT. The V end was cut by 4 bases, the J end by 1 base, with 11 bases between. The CDR3 sequence is CASSGQTGSYEQYF. The CDR3 nucleotides read TGTGCCAGCAGTGGACAGACTGGTTCCTACGAGCAGTACTTC.